This entry lists 29 T cell receptor beta chains sequenced from one sample in a study of CD8+CD57+ T cells in acquired aplastic anemia. The study profiled TCR beta VDJ and CDR3 using genomic DNA as template. TCRdb processed the reads anew with MiXCR; each CDR3 protein has one entry. This table holds about 58,000 distinct CDR3 sequences, 57% found once. An expansion of CD8+CD57+ cells by flow cytometry had been shown in patients chosen for sequencing. Input material: sorted CD4+, CD8+, or CD8+CD57+ T cells (not recorded which) from PBMCs. These receptor sequences come from a human donor with aplastic anemia.

J is TRBJ2-7 and V is TRBV24-1; 9 bases match TRBD2. Germline-derived CDR1 and CDR2 are KGHDR and SFDVKD. The CDR3 consists of 15 residues. The trim removed 0 bases at V and 2 bases at J, leaving 1 base unmatched. The CDR3 here is CATSDLASGAYEQYV. DNA of the CDR3: TGTGCCACCAGTGATTTGGCTAGCGGGGCCTACGAGCAGTACGTC.

J is TRBJ1-1 and V is TRBV10-1; perhaps TRBD1 as D (5 bases). CDR1 is WNHNN, CDR2 SYGVQD, per germline (reference sequence). Between the trimmed V and J ends, which lost 3 bases and 8 bases, there was a span of 16 bases. The CDR3 runs to 14 residues. CDR3 in amino acids: CASSEQTGTAEAFF. CDR3 nucleotide sequence: TGCGCCAGCAGTGAACAAACCGGGACCGCCGAAGCTTTCTTT.

The rearrangement uses TRBV19 and TRBJ1-5, with D unresolved. This CDR3 spans 15 amino acids. Trimming left V 3 bases short and J 4 bases short, with 13 bases between. The germline V gene encodes CDR1 LNHDA and CDR2 SQIVND (reference sequence). This chain's CDR3 is CASSILDRLNQPQHF. CDR3 coding DNA: TGTGCCAGTAGTATCCTCGATCGACTTAATCAGCCCCAGCATTTT.

This clonotype was recorded many times. This chain connects TRBV4-1 to TRBJ1-1; D not certain. The CDR3 extends over 13 amino acids. CDR1 is MGHRA, CDR2 YSYEKL, per germline. V lost 4 bases and J 11 bases, leaving 17 bases between the germline ends. The DNA for the CDR3 is TGCGCCAGCAGCCCCTATGACATGTCCGAGGCTTTCTTT. Amino acid sequence: CASSPYDMSEAFF.

The CDR3 DNA is TGTGCCAGTATTGATCAGGTGAACACTGAAGCTTTCTTT. This gives the protein CASIDQVNTEAFF. The gene calls are TRBV19 and TRBJ1-1, with D unclear. V was clipped by 7 bases and J by 0 bases, with 9 bases between them. Germline lookup yields CDR1 LNHDA and CDR2 SQIVND (reference sequence). This CDR3 is built from 13 residues.

This chain links TRBV25-1 with TRBJ1-6; D is uncertain. Deletions cut 4 bases from V and 0 bases from J, with 7 bases between. The CDR3 sequence is 15 residues long. CDR1 MGHDK and CDR2 SYGVNS come from the germline V gene. The CDR3 loop is CASSATSSYNSPLHF. CDR3 sequence (DNA): TGTGCCAGCAGTGCCACGAGCTCCTATAATTCACCCCTCCACTTT.

By share, this clonotype counts as medium-sized. This sequence joins TRBV20-1 and TRBJ2-7; D might be TRBD1 or TRBD2, each matching 5 bases. Germline V gene sequence: CDR1 DFQATT, CDR2 SNEGSKA (reference sequence). The CDR3 length is 14 residues. V lost 4 bases and J 6 bases, leaving 19 bases between the germline ends. The CDR3 DNA sequence: TGCAGTGCTATCCTGGCAGGGAGAGGTAGCGAGCAGTACGTC. It translates to CSAILAGRGSEQYV.

This clonotype showed up just a few times. This sequence joins TRBV6-5 and TRBJ2-6, with D hard to call. The V gene's germline CDR1 is MNHEY and CDR2 SVGAGI. Between the trimmed V and J ends, which lost 6 bases and 5 bases, there was a span of 17 bases. The CDR3 has 16 residues. The CDR3 spells CASSYPSESRANVLTF. The CDR3 DNA reads as TGTGCCAGCAGCTACCCCTCCGAGAGCCGGGCCAACGTCCTGACTTTC.

This clonotype appeared many times. The chain uses TRBV19 and TRBJ2-2; D is undetermined. CDR3 length equals 14 residues. Germline values: CDR1 LNHDA, CDR2 SQIVND (reference sequence). Trimming took off 3 bases at V and 5 bases at J, with 10 bases between the two ends. The CDR3 spells CASSIILGTGELFF. CDR3 DNA: TGTGCCAGTAGTATTATCTTAGGTACCGGGGAGCTGTTTTTT.

This clonotype was seen many times. CDR3 in amino acids: CASSSHPMEADTQYF. In nucleotides, the CDR3 is TGTGCCAGCAGCTCTCACCCCATGGAGGCAGATACGCAGTATTTT. The chain has TRBV9 and TRBJ2-3, with D perhaps matching TRBD2 (5 bases). V was trimmed by 4 bases and J by 4 bases, leaving 16 bases between them. The CDR3 has 15 residues. The germline CDR1 and CDR2 sequences are SGDLS and YYNGEE.

This sequence joins TRBV25-1 and TRBJ1-1; 7 bases match TRBD1. V lost 3 bases and J lost 4; bases outside the gene matches: 5. The CDR3 is 14 amino acids. Germline V lookup: CDR1 MGHDK, CDR2 SYGVNS. The CDR3 DNA follows: TGTGCCAGCAGTGAGACAGGGATGGGCACTGAAGCTTTCTTT. It translates to CASSETGMGTEAFF.

The V gene is TRBV11-3, the J gene TRBJ2-7; TRBD2 matches at 9 bases. In germline, CDR1 is SGHNT, CDR2 YENEEA. Trimming cost V 8 bases and J 5 bases; bases outside gene matches: 7. The CDR3 is 13 amino acids. The CDR3 sequence is CASAGTSFHEQYF. CDR3 sequence (DNA): TGTGCCAGCGCCGGGACTAGCTTCCACGAGCAGTACTTC.

This clonotype showed up just a few times. The chain links TRBV6-2 or TRBV6-3 to TRBJ1-1, with 9 bases fitting TRBD1. CDR3 length equals 19 residues. Losses at the gene ends were 0 bases for V and 2 bases for J; bases not matched to a gene: 13. Germline CDR1 reads MNHEY; CDR2 reads SVGEGT. Here the CDR3 DNA reads TGTGCCAGCAGTTACTCGAGAGCCCCGGGACAGGGAGTTAACACTGAAGCTTTCTTT. Translation: CASSYSRAPGQGVNTEAFF.

V gene TRBV20-1 combines with J gene TRBJ1-1, with TRBD1 matching over 10 bases. V was pared by 5 bases and J by 3 bases, with 3 bases of the junction left unmatched. The CDR3 is made up of 13 amino acids. CDR1 and CDR2 from the germline V gene are DFQATT and SNEGSKA (reference sequence). The CDR3 here is CSAEGTGDTEAFF. CDR3 nucleotides: TGCAGTGCTGAAGGGACAGGGGACACTGAAGCTTTCTTT.

This clonotype was recorded many times. This chain connects TRBV9 to TRBJ1-3; D unresolved. V lost 1 base, J lost 0 bases, and 11 bases lay in between. Germline CDR1 SGDLS, CDR2 YYNGEE. This CDR3 comprises 16 residues. The CDR3, as DNA: TGTGCCAGCAGCGTATCCGCCGTCAGCTCTGGAAACACCATATATTTT. This encodes CASSVSAVSSGNTIYF.

This clonotype appeared a single time. The V call is TRBV25-1, the J call TRBJ2-1, with unresolved D. Germline V gene data show CDR1 as MGHDK and CDR2 as SYGVNS. This CDR3 spans 16 amino acids. V lost 2 bases and J lost 0, with 11 bases in between. CDR3 coding DNA: TGTGCCAGCAGTGAACCAGCAGCCTACTCCTACAATGAGCAGTTCTTC. This sequence encodes CASSEPAAYSYNEQFF.

This clonotype was seen repeatedly, ten times or more. The rearrangement links TRBV6-2 or TRBV6-3 to TRBJ2-7; the D gene could be TRBD1 or TRBD2 (5 bases each). The length of the CDR3 is 14 residues. Germline loops: CDR1 MNHEY, CDR2 SVGEGT. V gave up 2 bases and J gave up 3 bases, with 11 bases separating them. CDR3: CASSYLGPDYEQYF. In nucleotides, the CDR3 is TGTGCCAGCAGTTACCTGGGACCGGACTACGAGCAGTACTTC.

This clonotype was seen just once. V is TRBV25-1 and J is TRBJ1-1; 10 bases are a match to TRBD1. The trim removed 6 bases at V and 4 bases at J, leaving 5 bases unmatched. CDR3 length equals 14 residues. Germline V gene data show CDR1 as MGHDK and CDR2 as SYGVNS. CDR3 region: CASSGTGDGTEAFF. The CDR3 bases are TGTGCCAGCAGCGGGACAGGGGACGGCACTGAAGCTTTCTTT.

CDR3 protein: CASTRGERGGTDTQYF. The CDR3 region has the DNA TGTGCCAGCACGCGAGGGGAGCGGGGGGGCACAGATACGCAGTATTTT. The chain combines TRBV9 with TRBJ2-3; 9 bases agree with TRBD2. Germline-derived CDR1 and CDR2 are SGDLS and YYNGEE. This CDR3 spans 16 amino acids. J lost 1 base, V lost 6 bases, and 9 bases had no gene match.

The gene calls are TRBV5-1 and TRBJ1-6; 10 nucleotides line up with TRBD1. V lost 0 bases to trimming and J lost 8 bases; unmatched junction nucleotides: 2. Germline V lookup: CDR1 SGHRS, CDR2 YFSETQ. The CDR3 length is 15 residues. The CDR3 sequence is CASSLEGQGYSPLHF. The DNA of the CDR3 is TGCGCCAGCAGCTTGGAGGGACAGGGGTATTCACCCCTCCACTTT.

The chain has TRBV2 and TRBJ2-1; tentative D call: TRBD2 (5 bases). The ends were cut back, 7 bases at V and 5 bases at J, with 15 bases in the middle. Germline-derived CDR1 and CDR2 are SNHLY and FYNNEI. The CDR3 consists of 14 residues. Written as DNA, the CDR3 is TGTGCCAGCAAGGTCCAGCGGAGTAACAATGAGCAGTTCTTC. This gives the protein CASKVQRSNNEQFF. The whole variable domain, remainder taken from reference TRBV2 and TRBJ2-1, is EPEVTQTPSHQVTQMGQEVILRCVPISNHLYFYWYRQILGQKVEFLVSFYNNEISEKSEIFDDQFSVERPDGSNFTLKIRSTKLEDSAMYFCASKVQRSNNEQFFGPGTRLTVL.

CDR3 region: CASSFSVNTEAFF. CDR3 bases: TGTGCCAGCAGCTTTTCCGTGAACACTGAAGCTTTCTTT. The V call is TRBV6-1, the J call TRBJ1-1; no firm D call. V shed 6 bases and J shed 0 bases, with 8 bases lying between them. The CDR3 totals 13 residues. Germline lookup yields CDR1 MNHNS and CDR2 SASEGT.

J is TRBJ2-1 and V is TRBV2; D unresolved. V lost 2 bases and J lost 0, with 8 bases in between. Germline V lookup: CDR1 SNHLY, CDR2 FYNNEI. The CDR3 loop spans 15 amino acids. CDR3 DNA: TGTGCCAGCAGTGAAAGTCTAGTCTCCTACAATGAGCAGTTCTTC. This gives the protein CASSESLVSYNEQFF.

This clonotype was seen just once. The chain joins TRBV20-1 to TRBJ1-3; D may be TRBD1 (6 bases). The CDR3 has 15 amino acids. V lost 3 bases, J lost 2 bases, and 14 bases lay in between. Germline CDR1 DFQATT, CDR2 SNEGSKA (reference sequence). This CDR3 reads CSARLGQTAGNTIYF. For the CDR3, the DNA is TGCAGTGCTAGGTTAGGACAGACGGCTGGAAACACCATATATTTT.

The chain employs TRBV4-3 and TRBJ1-6; 7 bases agree with TRBD1. With V trimmed by 0 bases and J by 5 bases, 4 bases remained unmatched. The length of the CDR3 is 16 residues. Germline V lookup: CDR1 LGHNA, CDR2 YSLEER. Here the CDR3 reads CASSQDLTGDNSPLHF. CDR3 nucleotides: TGCGCCAGCAGCCAAGATCTTACAGGGGATAATTCACCCCTCCACTTT.

This clonotype counts as medium-sized. The chain couples TRBV10-3 to TRBJ1-5; 8 bases fit TRBD1. In germline, CDR1 is ENHRY, CDR2 SYGVKD. The CDR3 is 15 residues long. The J segment lost 4 bases and the V segment lost 5 bases, leaving 7 bases of the junction unmatched. The CDR3 region is CAISPTGEYNQPQHF. CDR3 nucleotide sequence: TGTGCCATCAGTCCGACAGGGGAGTATAATCAGCCCCAGCATTTT.

V gene TRBV10-2 combines with J gene TRBJ1-2, with TRBD1 matching over 9 bases. CDR1 is WSHSY, CDR2 SAAADI, per germline. J lost 6 bases, V lost 6 bases, and 8 bases had no gene match. This CDR3 contains 14 residues. CDR3: CASRGRTGVHGYTF. The CDR3 DNA reads TGCGCCAGCAGAGGAAGGACAGGGGTTCATGGCTACACCTTC.

This sequence joins TRBV10-3 and TRBJ2-7, with D perhaps matching TRBD1 (6 bases). The CDR3 runs to 14 residues. Germline values: CDR1 ENHRY, CDR2 SYGVKD. Trimming removed 3 bases from V and 2 bases from J, with 11 bases in between. The CDR3 reads CAISDPGQPYEQYF. The CDR3 DNA reads TGTGCCATCAGTGACCCAGGACAGCCCTACGAGCAGTACTTC.

This clonotype was detected ten times or more. The chain carries TRBV7-9 and TRBJ2-3, with D perhaps TRBD1 (5 bases). Germline V gene data show CDR1 as SEHNR and CDR2 as FQNEAQ (reference sequence). V lost 5 bases to trimming and J lost 2 bases, with 20 bases between them. CDR3 length: 17 residues. The CDR3 spells CASSTPTGHYDTDTQYF. CDR3 DNA sequence: TGTGCCAGCAGCACCCCGACCGGACACTACGACACAGATACGCAGTATTTT.